This T cell receptor beta chain is from a study of siplizumab effects on memory and regulatory T cells. Findings and limits, study-wide: Proliferating Tregs' suppressive function in siplizumab cultures went unconfirmed. The mapping of alloreactive clones to unstimulated subsets covered only a minor fraction of them. Proliferating CD4+ or CD8+ clones, roughly 75-97% of them, lacked an assignable naive or memory phenotype.

Sequencing of each sample assayed approximately 110,000 TCR templates. The data were produced by immunoSEQ multiplex PCR, yet TCRdb's version contains in-frame clones alone and is incomplete. The table lists approximately 120,000 clones, about 92% of them singletons. Germline loops: CDR1 MNHNY, CDR2 SVGAGI (reference sequence). The CDR3 length is 16 residues. V trimming: 2 bases; J trimming: 13 bases; junction bases outside the gene matches: 17. Points on this clone: What it binds is unknown.

Sequenced input: Tregs sorted from blood. The J gene is TRBJ1-2, the V gene TRBV6-6; 9 bases are shared with TRBD1. The clonotype comes from a human donor in good health. CDR3 protein: CASSYGTGSSLKAVTF. In DNA form, the CDR3 reads TGTGCCAGCAGTTACGGGACAGGGTCCTCCCTGAAGGCGGTCACCTTC.